The clone carrying this T cell receptor beta chain turned up a few times. TCRdb's table, derived via immunoSEQ multiplex PCR, lists solely in-frame clones and lacks some. The sample carries under 450,000 clones, roughly 80% recorded once. Study members were between about 18 and 95 years old and lived in about two dozen US regions. Assignments of participants to cohorts depended upon their own reported clinical history. Symptom resolution, clearance, or two negative PCRs marked donors in Cohort 3 as recovered. The sample originates from a study of blood T cell repertoires in COVID-19. Germline CDR1 reads LNHDA; CDR2 reads SQIVND (reference sequence). The ends were cut back, 3 bases at V and 8 bases at J, with 11 bases in the middle. The CDR3 loop spans 13 amino acids.

The sequence was collected from a woman aged 45-60 years who had recovered from COVID-19. The chain links TRBV19 to TRBJ1-3, with D possibly being TRBD1 (6 bases). Material: PBMCs or T cells enriched from blood (not recorded which). This CDR3 is CASSIGQGYTIYF. In DNA form, the CDR3 reads TGTGCCAGTAGTATCGGCCAGGGGTACACCATATATTTT.